One and the same sample provided the 8 T cell receptor beta chains below, sequenced in a study of blood T cell repertoires in COVID-19. Repertoires were generated with immunoSEQ multiplex PCR, while TCRdb's copy carries only in-frame clones and drops some. The table records roughly 87,000 clones, around 84% of them present only once. The sample taken for sequencing was peripheral blood. The receptors derive from a woman aged 55-70 years with acute or convalescent COVID-19.

The J gene is TRBJ2-2, the V gene TRBV9; D gene unclear. This CDR3 is 13 amino acids long. V was cut by 3 bases and J by 4 bases, with 7 bases left in between. Germline-derived CDR1 and CDR2 are SGDLS and YYNGEE. CDR3 in DNA: TGTGCCAGCAGCGCTACAGTCACCGGGGAGCTGTTTTTT. It encodes CASSATVTGELFF. The complete variable domain, with remaining parts taken from reference TRBV9 and TRBJ2-2, reads DSGVTQTPKHLITATGQRVTLRCSPRSGDLSVYWYQQSLDQGLQFLIQYYNGEERAKGNILERFSAQQFPDLHSELNLSSLELGDSALYFCASSATVTGELFFGEGSRLTVL.

This clone was seen only once. The chain is built from TRBV4-2 and TRBJ2-1, with TRBD1 matching 7 bases. Germline V CDR1 and CDR2: LGHNA, YNFKEQ. V lost 1 base, J lost 5 bases, and 5 bases stayed unmatched. This CDR3 spans 15 amino acids. Here the CDR3 reads CASSQGRGLNNEQFF. In DNA, the CDR3 is TGTGCCAGCAGCCAAGGAAGGGGGCTTAACAATGAGCAGTTCTTC.

This clone was seen a few times. The chain employs TRBV11-2 and TRBJ1-6; 10 nucleotides match TRBD1. This CDR3 is built from 15 residues. V lost 3 bases, J lost 10 bases, and 6 bases stayed unmatched. CDR1 is SGHAT, CDR2 FQNNGV, per germline. The CDR3 loop is CASSFETGGWSPLHF. CDR3 in DNA: TGTGCCAGCAGCTTCGAGACAGGGGGCTGGTCACCCCTCCACTTT.

The chain links TRBV6-1 to TRBJ2-1; D might be TRBD2 (5 bases). The V gene lost 1 base and the J gene lost 2 bases, with 6 bases spanning the gap. CDR1 and CDR2 from the germline V gene are MNHNS and SASEGT. This CDR3 is 14 amino acids long. The CDR3 DNA reads TGTGCCAGCAGTGAAGTGCGGGCCTACAATGAGCAGTTCTTC. Translated, it gives CASSEVRAYNEQFF.

The J gene is TRBJ1-6, the V gene TRBV6-1; D is unclear. CDR3 size: 12 residues. Trimming pared 6 bases from V and 7 bases from J, leaving 7 bases between. Germline CDR1 reads MNHNS; CDR2 reads SASEGT. The CDR3: CASSLQNSPLHF. For the CDR3, the DNA is TGTGCCAGCAGCCTCCAGAATTCACCCCTCCACTTT.

The rearrangement links TRBV9 to TRBJ1-1; TRBD1 might be the D (6 bases). CDR1 and CDR2 from the germline V gene are SGDLS and YYNGEE. The CDR3 contains 14 residues. V dropped 2 bases and J dropped 5 bases, with 13 bases sitting between them. This chain's CDR3 is CASSVRDIGTEAFF. CDR3 nucleotides: TGTGCCAGCAGCGTCCGGGACATAGGAACTGAAGCTTTCTTT.

The V gene is TRBV5-6, the J gene TRBJ1-2; 8 bases agree with TRBD1. Germline V gives CDR1 SGHDT, CDR2 YYEEEE. The ends lost 4 bases at V and 2 bases at J; junction bases unmatched: 10. The CDR3 has 16 amino acids. The CDR3 DNA follows: TGTGCCAGCAGCGACCGTACGGGACAGGACAACTATGGCTACACCTTC. Protein sequence: CASSDRTGQDNYGYTF.

V usage is TRBV30 and J usage is TRBJ2-5; maybe TRBD1 (6 bases). V gave up 4 bases and J gave up 3 bases, with 12 bases separating them. Germline V gene lookup returns CDR1 GTSNPN and CDR2 SVGIG (reference sequence). The CDR3 is 13 residues long. The CDR3 reads CAWNPRTEETQYF. The CDR3 DNA reads TGTGCCTGGAACCCCAGGACAGAAGAGACCCAGTACTTC.